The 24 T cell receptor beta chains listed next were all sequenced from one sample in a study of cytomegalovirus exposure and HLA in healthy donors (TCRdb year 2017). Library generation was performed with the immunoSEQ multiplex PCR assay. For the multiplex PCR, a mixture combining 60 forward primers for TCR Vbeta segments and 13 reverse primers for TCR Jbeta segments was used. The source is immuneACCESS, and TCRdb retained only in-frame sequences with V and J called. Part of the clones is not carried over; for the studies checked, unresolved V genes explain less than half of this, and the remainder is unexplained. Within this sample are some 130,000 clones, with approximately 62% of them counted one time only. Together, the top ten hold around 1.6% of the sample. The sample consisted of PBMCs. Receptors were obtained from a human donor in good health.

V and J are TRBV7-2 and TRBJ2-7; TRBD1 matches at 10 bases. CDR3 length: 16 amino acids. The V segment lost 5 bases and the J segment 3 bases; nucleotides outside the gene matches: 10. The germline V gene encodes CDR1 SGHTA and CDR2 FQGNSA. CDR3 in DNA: TGTGCCAGCAGCACGCTGGCGGGACAGGGGCGCTACGAGCAGTACTTC. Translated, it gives CASSTLAGQGRYEQYF.

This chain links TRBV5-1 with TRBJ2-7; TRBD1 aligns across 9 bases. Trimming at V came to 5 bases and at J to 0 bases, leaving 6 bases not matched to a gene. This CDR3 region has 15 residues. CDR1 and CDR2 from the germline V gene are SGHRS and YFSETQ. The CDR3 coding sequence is TGCGCCAGCAGTCCTGACAGGGGGGCCTCCTACGAGCAGTACTTC. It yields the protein CASSPDRGASYEQYF.

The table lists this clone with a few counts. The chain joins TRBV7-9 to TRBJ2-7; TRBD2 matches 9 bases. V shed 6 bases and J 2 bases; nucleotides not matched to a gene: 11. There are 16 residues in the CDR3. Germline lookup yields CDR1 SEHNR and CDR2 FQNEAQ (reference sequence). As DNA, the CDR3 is TGTGCCAGCAGTTTTACAACTAGCGGGCCCCCCTACGAGCAGTACTTC. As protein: CASSFTTSGPPYEQYF.

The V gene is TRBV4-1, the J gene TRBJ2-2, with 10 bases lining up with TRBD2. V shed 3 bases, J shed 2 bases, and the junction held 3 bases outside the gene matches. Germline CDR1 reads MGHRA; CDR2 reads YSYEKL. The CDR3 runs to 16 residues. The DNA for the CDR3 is TGCGCCAGCAGCCAGTCTAGCGGGAGAAACACCGGGGAGCTGTTTTTT. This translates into CASSQSSGRNTGELFF.

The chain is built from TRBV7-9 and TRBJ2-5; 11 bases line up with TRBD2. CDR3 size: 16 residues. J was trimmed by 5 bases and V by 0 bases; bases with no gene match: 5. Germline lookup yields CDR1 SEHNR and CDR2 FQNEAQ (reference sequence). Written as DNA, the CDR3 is TGTGCCAGCAGCTTAGCGCTAGCGGGAGGCTGGGAGACCCAGTACTTC. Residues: CASSLALAGGWETQYF.

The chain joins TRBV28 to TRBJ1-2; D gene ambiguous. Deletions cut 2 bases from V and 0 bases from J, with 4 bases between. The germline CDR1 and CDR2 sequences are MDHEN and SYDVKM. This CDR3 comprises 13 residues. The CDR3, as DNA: TGTGCCAGCAGTTTACGGGCTAACTATGGCTACACCTTC. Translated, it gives CASSLRANYGYTF.

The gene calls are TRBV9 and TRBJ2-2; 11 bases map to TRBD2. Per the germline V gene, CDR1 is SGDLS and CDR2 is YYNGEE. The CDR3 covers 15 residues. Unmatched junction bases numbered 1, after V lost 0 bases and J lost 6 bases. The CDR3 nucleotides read TGTGCCAGCAGCGTAGTAGCGGGAGGGCCCGGGGAGCTGTTTTTT. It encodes CASSVVAGGPGELFF.

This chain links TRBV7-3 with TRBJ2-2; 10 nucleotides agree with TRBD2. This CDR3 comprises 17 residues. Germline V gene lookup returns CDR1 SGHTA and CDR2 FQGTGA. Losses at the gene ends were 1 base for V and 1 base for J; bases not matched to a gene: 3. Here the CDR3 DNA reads TGTGCCAGCAGCTTAAGAGGGACTAGCGTGAACACCGGGGAGCTGTTTTTT. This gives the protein CASSLRGTSVNTGELFF. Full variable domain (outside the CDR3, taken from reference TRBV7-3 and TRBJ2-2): GAGVSQTPSNKVTEKGKYVELRCDPISGHTALYWYRQSLGQGPEFLIYFQGTGAADDSGLPNDRFFAVRPEGSVSTLKIQRTERGDSAVYLCASSLRGTSVNTGELFFGEGSRLTVL.

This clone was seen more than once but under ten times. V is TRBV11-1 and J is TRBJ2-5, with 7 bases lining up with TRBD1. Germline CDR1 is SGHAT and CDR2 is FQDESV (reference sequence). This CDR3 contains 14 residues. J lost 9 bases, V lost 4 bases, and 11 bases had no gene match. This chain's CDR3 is CASSSGTARESQYF. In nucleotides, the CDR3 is TGTGCCAGCAGCTCGGGGACAGCAAGAGAATCCCAGTACTTC.

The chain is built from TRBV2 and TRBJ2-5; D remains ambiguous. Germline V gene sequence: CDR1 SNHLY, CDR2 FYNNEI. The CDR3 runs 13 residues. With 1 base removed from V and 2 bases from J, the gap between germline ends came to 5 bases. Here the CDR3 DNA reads TGTGCCAGCAGTGAAGGCAGACAAGAGACCCAGTACTTC. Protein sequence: CASSEGRQETQYF. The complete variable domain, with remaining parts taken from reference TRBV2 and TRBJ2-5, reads EPEVTQTPSHQVTQMGQEVILRCVPISNHLYFYWYRQILGQKVEFLVSFYNNEISEKSEIFDDQFSVERPDGSNFTLKIRSTKLEDSAMYFCASSEGRQETQYFGPGTRLLVL.

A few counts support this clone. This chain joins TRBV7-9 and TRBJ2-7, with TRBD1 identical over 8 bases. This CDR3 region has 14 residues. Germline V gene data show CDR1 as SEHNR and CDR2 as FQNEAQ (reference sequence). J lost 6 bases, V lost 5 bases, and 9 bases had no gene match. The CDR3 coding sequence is TGTGCCAGCAGCCTCCAGGGGGCGCTGGGCGAGCAGTACTTC. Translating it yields CASSLQGALGEQYF. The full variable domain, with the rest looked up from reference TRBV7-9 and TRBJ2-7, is DTGVSQNPRHKITKRGQNVTFRCDPISEHNRLYWYRQTLGQGPEFLTYFQNEAQLEKSRLLSDRFSAERPKGSFSTLEIQRTEQGDSAMYLCASSLQGALGEQYFGPGTRLTVT.

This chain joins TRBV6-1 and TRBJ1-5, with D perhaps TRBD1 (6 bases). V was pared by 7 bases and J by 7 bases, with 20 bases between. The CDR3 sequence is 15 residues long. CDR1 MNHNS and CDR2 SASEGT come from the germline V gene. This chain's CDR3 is CASTREGGGGQPQHF. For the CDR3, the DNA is TGTGCCAGCACCAGGGAGGGGGGCGGCGGGCAGCCCCAGCATTTT.

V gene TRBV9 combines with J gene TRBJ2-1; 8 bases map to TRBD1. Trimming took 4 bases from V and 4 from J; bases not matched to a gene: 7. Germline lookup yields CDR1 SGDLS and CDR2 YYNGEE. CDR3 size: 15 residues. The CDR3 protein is CASSRGQGAYNEQFF. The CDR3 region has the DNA TGTGCCAGCAGCCGAGGGCAGGGGGCATACAATGAGCAGTTCTTC.

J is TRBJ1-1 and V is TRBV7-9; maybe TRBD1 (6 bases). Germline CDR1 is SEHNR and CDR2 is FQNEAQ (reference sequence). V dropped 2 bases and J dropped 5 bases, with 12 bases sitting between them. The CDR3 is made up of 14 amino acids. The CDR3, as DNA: TGTGCCAGCAGCTTACAGGGGATGAGGACTGAAGCTTTCTTT. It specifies CASSLQGMRTEAFF.

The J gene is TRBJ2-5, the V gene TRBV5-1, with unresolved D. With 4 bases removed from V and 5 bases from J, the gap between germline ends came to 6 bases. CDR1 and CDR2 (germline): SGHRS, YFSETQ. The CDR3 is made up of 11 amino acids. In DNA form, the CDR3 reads TGCGCCAGCAGCCGCGAGGAGACCCAGTACTTC. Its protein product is CASSREETQYF.

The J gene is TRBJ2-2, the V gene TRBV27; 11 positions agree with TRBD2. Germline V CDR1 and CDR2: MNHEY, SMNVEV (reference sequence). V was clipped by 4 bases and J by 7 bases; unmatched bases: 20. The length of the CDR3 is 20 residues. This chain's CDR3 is CASSWGGEVAGGPKVGELFF. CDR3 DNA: TGTGCCAGCAGTTGGGGGGGGGAGGTAGCGGGAGGGCCGAAGGTCGGGGAGCTGTTTTTT.

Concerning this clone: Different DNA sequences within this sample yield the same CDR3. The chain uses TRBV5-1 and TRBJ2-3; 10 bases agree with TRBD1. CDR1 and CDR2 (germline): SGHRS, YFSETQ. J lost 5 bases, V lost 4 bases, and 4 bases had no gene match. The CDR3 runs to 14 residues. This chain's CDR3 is CASSTGQGGDTQYF. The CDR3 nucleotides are TGCGCCAGCAGCACCGGACAGGGGGGAGATACGCAGTATTTT.

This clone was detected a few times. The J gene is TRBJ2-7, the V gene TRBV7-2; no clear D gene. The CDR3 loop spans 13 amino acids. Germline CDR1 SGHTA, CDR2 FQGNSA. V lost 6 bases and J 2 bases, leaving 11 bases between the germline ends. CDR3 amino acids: CASRPGPPYEQYF. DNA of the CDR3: TGTGCCAGCAGACCCGGTCCTCCCTACGAGCAGTACTTC.

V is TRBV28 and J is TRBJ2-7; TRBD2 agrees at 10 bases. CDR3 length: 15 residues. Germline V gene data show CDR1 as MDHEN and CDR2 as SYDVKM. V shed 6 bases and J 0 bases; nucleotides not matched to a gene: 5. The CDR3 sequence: CASSPSGRVSYEQYF. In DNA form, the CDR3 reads TGTGCCAGCAGCCCCAGCGGGAGGGTCTCCTACGAGCAGTACTTC.

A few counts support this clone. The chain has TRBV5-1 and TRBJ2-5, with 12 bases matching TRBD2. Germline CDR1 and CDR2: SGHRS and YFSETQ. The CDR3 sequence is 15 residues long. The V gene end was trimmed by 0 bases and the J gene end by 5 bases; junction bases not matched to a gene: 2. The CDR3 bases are TGCGCCAGCAGCTTGGGACTAGCGGGAGACGAGACCCAGTACTTC. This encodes CASSLGLAGDETQYF. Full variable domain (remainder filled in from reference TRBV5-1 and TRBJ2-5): KAGVTQTPRYLIKTRGQQVTLSCSPISGHRSVSWYQQTPGQGLQFLFEYFSETQRNKGNFPGRFSGRQFSNSRSEMNVSTLELGDSALYLCASSLGLAGDETQYFGPGTRLLVL.

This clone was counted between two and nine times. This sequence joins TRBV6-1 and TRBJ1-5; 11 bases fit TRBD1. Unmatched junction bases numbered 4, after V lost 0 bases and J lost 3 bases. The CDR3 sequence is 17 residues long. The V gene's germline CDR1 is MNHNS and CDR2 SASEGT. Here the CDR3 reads CASSEARTGGINQPQHF. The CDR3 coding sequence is TGTGCCAGCAGTGAAGCCCGGACAGGGGGCATCAATCAGCCCCAGCATTTT.

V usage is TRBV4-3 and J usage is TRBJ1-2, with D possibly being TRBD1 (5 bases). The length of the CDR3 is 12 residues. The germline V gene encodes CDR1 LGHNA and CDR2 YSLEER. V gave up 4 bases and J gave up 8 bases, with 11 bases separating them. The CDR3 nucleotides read TGCGCCAGCAGCCCCCAGGGAGGGGGCTACACCTTC. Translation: CASSPQGGGYTF.

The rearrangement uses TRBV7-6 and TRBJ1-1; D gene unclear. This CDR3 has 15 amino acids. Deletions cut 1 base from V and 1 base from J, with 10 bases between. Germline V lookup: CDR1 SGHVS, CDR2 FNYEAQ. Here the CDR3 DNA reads TGTGCCAGCAGCTTAGTGGTCACATCGAACACTGAAGCTTTCTTT. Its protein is CASSLVVTSNTEAFF.

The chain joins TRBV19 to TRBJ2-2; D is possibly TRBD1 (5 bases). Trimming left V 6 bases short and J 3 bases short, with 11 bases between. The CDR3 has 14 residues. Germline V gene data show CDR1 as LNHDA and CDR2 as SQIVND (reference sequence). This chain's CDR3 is CASRRTPDTGELFF. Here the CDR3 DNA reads TGTGCCAGTAGAAGGACACCAGACACCGGGGAGCTGTTTTTT.